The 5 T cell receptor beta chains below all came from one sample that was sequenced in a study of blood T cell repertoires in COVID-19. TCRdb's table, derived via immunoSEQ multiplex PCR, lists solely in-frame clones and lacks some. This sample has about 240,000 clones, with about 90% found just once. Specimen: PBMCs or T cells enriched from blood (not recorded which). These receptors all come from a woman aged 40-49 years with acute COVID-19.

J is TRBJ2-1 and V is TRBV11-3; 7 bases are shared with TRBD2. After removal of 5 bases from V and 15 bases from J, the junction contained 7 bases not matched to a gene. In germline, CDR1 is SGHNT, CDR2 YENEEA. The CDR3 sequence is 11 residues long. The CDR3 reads CASSGGDLPFF. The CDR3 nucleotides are TGTGCCAGCAGCGGGGGGGACTTGCCGTTCTTC.

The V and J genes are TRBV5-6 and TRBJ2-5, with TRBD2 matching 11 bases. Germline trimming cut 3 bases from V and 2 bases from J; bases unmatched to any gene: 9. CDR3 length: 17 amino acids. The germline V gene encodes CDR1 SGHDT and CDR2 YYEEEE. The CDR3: CASSSETIAGGQETQYF. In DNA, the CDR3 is TGTGCCAGCAGCTCCGAAACCATAGCGGGAGGGCAAGAGACCCAGTACTTC.

In DNA, the CDR3 is TGCGCCAGTCGGGTGAGCGTCGAGTACAATGAGCAGTTCTTC. Protein product: CASRVSVEYNEQFF. The chain carries TRBV5-1 and TRBJ2-1; D call uncertain. V lost 8 bases and J 4 bases, leaving 16 bases between the germline ends. The V gene's germline CDR1 is SGHRS and CDR2 YFSETQ. This CDR3 has 14 amino acids. The complete variable domain, with remaining parts taken from reference TRBV5-1 and TRBJ2-1, reads KAGVTQTPRYLIKTRGQQVTLSCSPISGHRSVSWYQQTPGQGLQFLFEYFSETQRNKGNFPGRFSGRQFSNSRSEMNVSTLELGDSALYLCASRVSVEYNEQFFGPGTRLTVL.

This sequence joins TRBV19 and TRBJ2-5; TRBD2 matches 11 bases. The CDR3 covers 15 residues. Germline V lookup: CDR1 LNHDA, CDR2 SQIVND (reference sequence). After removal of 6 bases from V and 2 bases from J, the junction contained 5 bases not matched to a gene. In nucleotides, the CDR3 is TGTGCCAGTAGCTACCTAGCGGGAGGTCAAGAGACCCAGTACTTC. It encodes CASSYLAGGQETQYF.

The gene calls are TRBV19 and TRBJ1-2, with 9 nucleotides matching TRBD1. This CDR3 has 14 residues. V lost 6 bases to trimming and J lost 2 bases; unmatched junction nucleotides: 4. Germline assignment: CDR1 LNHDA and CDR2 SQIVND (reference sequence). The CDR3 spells CASRRDRVNYGYTF. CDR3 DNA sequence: TGTGCCAGTAGACGGGACAGGGTGAACTATGGCTACACCTTC. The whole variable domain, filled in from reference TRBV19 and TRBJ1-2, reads DGGITQSPKYLFRKEGQNVTLSCEQNLNHDAMYWYRQDPGQGLRLIYYSQIVNDFQKGDIAEGYSVSREKKESFPLTVTSAQKNPTAFYLCASRRDRVNYGYTFGSGTRLTVV.